The 23 T cell receptor beta chains below come from one sample, sequenced in a study of cytomegalovirus exposure and HLA in healthy donors (dated 2017 in TCRdb). Preparation of the library involved the immunoSEQ multiplex PCR assay. A mixture of 60 forward primers for TCR Vbeta segments and 13 reverse primers for TCR Jbeta segments was used in the multiplex PCR. TCRdb stores this immuneACCESS table with in-frame sequences only. Part of the clones is absent; in the studies checked, under half of the shortfall reflects unresolved V genes, and no reason is known for the rest. The sample table lists roughly 130,000 clones, roughly 83% of them with a count of one. The top ten hold about 1.2% of the sample. Sequenced sample: PBMCs. The origin of the receptors is a girl aged 2-10 years in good health and CMV-seronegative.

Concerning this clone: The junction and the germline gene differ at one end; a read error may be behind it. This rearrangement joins TRBV7-3 to TRBJ1-6, with D unresolved. The CDR3 is 15 amino acids. Germline lookup yields CDR1 SGHTA and CDR2 FQGTGA. The CDR3 protein is CASSLALSYNSPLHF. The CDR3, as DNA: TGTGCCAGCAGCTTAGCCCTTTCCTATAATTCCCCCCTCCACTTT. Filled out from reference TRBV7-3 and TRBJ1-6, the complete variable domain reads GAGVSQTPSNKVTEKGKYVELRCDPISGHTALYWYRQSLGQGPEFLIYFQGTGAADDSGLPNDRFFAVRPEGSVSTLKIQRTERGDSAVYLCASSLALSYNSPLHFGNGTRLTVT.

The V call is TRBV28, the J call TRBJ2-3, with unresolved D. Between the trimmed V and J ends, which lost 5 bases and 0 bases, there was a span of 3 bases. The CDR3 spans 12 residues. CDR1 and CDR2 (germline): MDHEN, SYDVKM. CDR3 coding DNA: TGTGCCAGCAGTCGTAGCACAGATACGCAGTATTTT. Translation gives CASSRSTDTQYF.

This sequence joins TRBV6-5 and TRBJ2-3; weak D call: TRBD2 (6 bases). The germline V gene has CDR1 MNHEY and CDR2 SVGAGI. The CDR3 is made up of 13 amino acids. The V end lost 2 bases, the J end lost 6 bases, and 9 bases lay between the germline ends. CDR3 loop: CASSYDREDTQYF. CDR3 bases: TGTGCCAGCAGTTACGACCGGGAGGATACGCAGTATTTT.

This clone was found once. The J gene is TRBJ1-3, the V gene TRBV29-1; TRBD1 aligns across 12 bases. The V segment lost 2 bases and the J segment 0 bases; nucleotides outside the gene matches: 5. The CDR3 sequence is 17 residues long. Germline lookup yields CDR1 SQVTM and CDR2 ANQGSEA. The CDR3 is CSVERDRGRVSGNTIYF. The DNA for the CDR3 is TGCAGCGTTGAACGGGACAGGGGGCGAGTCTCTGGAAACACCATATATTTT.

The rearrangement uses TRBV5-1 and TRBJ1-2, with TRBD1 matching over 9 bases. The CDR3 contains 14 residues. With 4 bases clipped from V and 7 bases from J, the junction kept 8 bases outside the gene matches. Per germline, CDR1 SGHRS and CDR2 YFSETQ. The CDR3 region has the DNA TGCGCCAGCAGCACTTCCCGGGACAGGGTTGGCTACACCTTC. Protein sequence: CASSTSRDRVGYTF. Together with reference TRBV5-1 and TRBJ1-2, the CDR3 gives the full variable domain: KAGVTQTPRYLIKTRGQQVTLSCSPISGHRSVSWYQQTPGQGLQFLFEYFSETQRNKGNFPGRFSGRQFSNSRSEMNVSTLELGDSALYLCASSTSRDRVGYTFGSGTRLTVV.

Only a few counts were recorded for this clone. The chain combines TRBV4-1 with TRBJ2-1, with 10 positions matching TRBD1. The CDR3 loop spans 15 amino acids. CDR1 and CDR2 from the germline V gene are MGHRA and YSYEKL. The trim removed 0 bases at V and 7 bases at J, leaving 3 bases unmatched. The CDR3 here is CASSQDRTGGNEQFF. DNA of the CDR3: TGCGCCAGCAGCCAAGATCGGACAGGGGGGAATGAGCAGTTCTTC.

This sequence joins TRBV6-5 and TRBJ1-4; D is possibly TRBD1 (5 bases). The CDR3 totals 14 residues. Germline V CDR1 and CDR2: MNHEY, SVGAGI. V lost 7 bases and J lost 0, with 9 bases in between. CDR3 amino acids: CASKIGATNEKLFF. DNA of the CDR3: TGTGCCAGCAAAATAGGGGCAACTAATGAAAAACTGTTTTTT.

The chain joins TRBV6-5 to TRBJ2-7; 7 bases map to TRBD1. CDR3 length: 15 residues. Trimming at V came to 7 bases and at J to 2 bases, leaving 11 bases not matched to a gene. Germline CDR1 MNHEY, CDR2 SVGAGI. This chain's CDR3 is CASKQRGQLTYEQYF. The CDR3 coding sequence is TGTGCCAGCAAACAGAGGGGGCAATTGACCTACGAGCAGTACTTC.

The V call is TRBV7-6, the J call TRBJ1-1; 7 positions match TRBD1. CDR1 and CDR2 (germline): SGHVS, FNYEAQ. The trim removed 3 bases at V and 7 bases at J, leaving 11 bases unmatched. CDR3 length: 15 amino acids. The CDR3 region has the DNA TGTGCCAGCAGCTTCGGACAGGTCGGGGAGCTTGAAGCTTTCTTT. Translating gives CASSFGQVGELEAFF.

This clone was seen more than once but under ten times. At one end, the junction sequence differs from germline, possibly due to a read error. The V gene is TRBV28, the J gene TRBJ1-2; 8 bases fit TRBD1. CDR3 length: 11 amino acids. Germline CDR1 is MDHEN and CDR2 is SYDVKM. In DNA form, the CDR3 reads TGTGCCAGCAGTTTATGGGGACAGGTGATCTTC. It yields the protein CASSLWGQVIF.

The chain has TRBV21-1 and TRBJ1-4; the D call TRBD1 from the table was never checked on the DNA. TRBV21-1 is shown as a pseudogene. The CDR3 is 14 residues long. The CDR3 loop is CASSIQATNEKLFF. The CDR3 DNA is TGTGCCAGCAGCATACAGGCAACTAATGAAAAACTGTTTTTT.

This chain joins TRBV6-5 and TRBJ2-1; perhaps TRBD2 as D (6 bases). V lost 2 bases, J lost 6 bases, and 11 bases lay in between. Germline-derived CDR1 and CDR2 are MNHEY and SVGAGI. The CDR3 totals 14 residues. The CDR3 DNA reads TGTGCCAGCAGTTACGGGGGAGCGGGCAATGAGCAGTTCTTC. Translation: CASSYGGAGNEQFF.

The chain joins TRBV5-1 to TRBJ2-4; TRBD1 agrees at 7 bases. The J segment lost 3 bases and the V segment lost 7 bases, leaving 4 bases of the junction unmatched. CDR3 length: 13 residues. The germline V gene encodes CDR1 SGHRS and CDR2 YFSETQ. The CDR3 nucleotides read TGCGCCAGCTGGGACAGCGACAAAAACATTCAGTACTTC. This translates into CASWDSDKNIQYF.

The chain employs TRBV4-1 and TRBJ2-1, with 8 bases matching TRBD1. The CDR3 contains 15 residues. Looked up from germline, CDR1 is MGHRA and CDR2 is YSYEKL. V shed 4 bases and J 4 bases; nucleotides not matched to a gene: 6. The CDR3: CASSLQGAHYNEQFF. The CDR3 nucleotides read TGCGCCAGCAGCCTTCAGGGGGCGCATTACAATGAGCAGTTCTTC.

This CDR3 is CASSPDRDATYEQYF. The CDR3 nucleotides are TGTGCCAGCTCACCAGACAGGGATGCCACCTACGAGCAGTACTTC. This rearrangement joins TRBV18 to TRBJ2-7, with TRBD1 matching 7 bases. This CDR3 contains 15 residues. J gave up 2 bases and V 2 bases, and 6 bases lay outside the gene matches. Germline CDR1 is KGHSH and CDR2 is LQKENI.

The chain is built from TRBV5-1 and TRBJ2-3; 8 nucleotides align to TRBD2. Germline V gives CDR1 SGHRS, CDR2 YFSETQ. The CDR3 covers 14 residues. With 4 bases clipped from V and 8 bases from J, the junction kept 9 bases outside the gene matches. The chain's CDR3 is CASSPLAGLATQYF. CDR3 DNA: TGCGCCAGCAGCCCGTTAGCGGGGTTGGCTACGCAGTATTTT.

V usage is TRBV10-2 and J usage is TRBJ2-7; 9 nucleotides line up with TRBD2. The CDR3 sequence is 17 residues long. Germline CDR1 reads WSHSY; CDR2 reads SAAADI. The V and J ends lost 3 bases and 5 bases, in that order; junction bases with no gene match: 14. The CDR3 coding sequence is TGCGCCAGCAGTGAATTCCTAGCGGGGTCGCCTTTCCACGAGCAGTACTTC. Translation gives CASSEFLAGSPFHEQYF.

The genes are TRBV7-2 and TRBJ1-1; perhaps TRBD1 as D (5 bases). CDR3 length: 13 residues. V lost 3 bases to trimming and J lost 6 bases, with 11 bases between them. Germline CDR1 is SGHTA and CDR2 is FQGNSA. CDR3 in amino acids: CASSFQGSPEAFF. In nucleotides, the CDR3 is TGTGCCAGCAGCTTCCAGGGTAGCCCTGAAGCTTTCTTT.

The chain combines TRBV13 with TRBJ2-7, with 9 bases that match TRBD1. The CDR3 totals 14 residues. CDR1 and CDR2 from the germline V gene are PRHDT and FYEKMQ (reference sequence). V trimming: 2 bases; J trimming: 4 bases; junction bases outside the gene matches: 3. CDR3 region: CASSLHRGPYEQYF. The CDR3 nucleotides read TGTGCCAGCAGCTTACACAGGGGGCCGTACGAGCAGTACTTC. Combining the CDR3 with reference TRBV13 and TRBJ2-7 gives the whole variable domain AAGVIQSPRHLIKEKRETATLKCYPIPRHDTVYWYQQGPGQDPQFLISFYEKMQSDKGSIPDRFSAQQFSDYHSELNMSSLELGDSALYFCASSLHRGPYEQYFGPGTRLTVT.

In this sample, this clone turned up a few times. This sequence joins TRBV7-2 and TRBJ2-3; 14 nucleotides agree with TRBD2. V lost 5 bases, J lost 5 bases, and 9 bases stayed unmatched. From germline, CDR1 is SGHTA and CDR2 FQGNSA. The CDR3 covers 17 residues. The CDR3 sequence is CASSPRGLAGVEDTQYF. CDR3 nucleotides: TGTGCCAGCAGCCCCCGGGGACTAGCGGGAGTAGAAGATACGCAGTATTTT.

The V and J genes are TRBV30 and TRBJ2-2; 8 bases are a match to TRBD1. CDR1 GTSNPN and CDR2 SVGIG come from the germline V gene (reference sequence). With V trimmed by 3 bases and J by 6 bases, 3 bases remained unmatched. This CDR3 spans 13 amino acids. The CDR3 region is CAWRIQGAGELFF. The CDR3 DNA reads TGTGCCTGGAGGATACAGGGGGCCGGGGAGCTGTTTTTT.

The chain has TRBV7-9 and TRBJ2-3; TRBD1 aligns across 7 bases. Per germline, CDR1 SEHNR and CDR2 FQNEAQ (reference sequence). The V and J ends lost 5 bases and 2 bases, in that order; junction bases with no gene match: 4. The CDR3 totals 14 residues. The CDR3 loop reads CASSPGQPTDTQYF. The CDR3 DNA sequence: TGTGCCAGCAGCCCGGGACAGCCCACAGATACGCAGTATTTT.

Only one count was recorded for this clone. V gene TRBV7-2 combines with J gene TRBJ2-3, with D tentatively TRBD2 (5 bases). V was cut by 1 base and J by 3 bases, with 14 bases left in between. The CDR3 loop spans 16 amino acids. Germline V CDR1 and CDR2: SGHTA, FQGNSA. For the CDR3, the DNA is TGTGCCAGCAGCTTAGGTTCGAGCCCGGGGACAGATACGCAGTATTTT. Protein: CASSLGSSPGTDTQYF.